The subject of this entry is one TCR beta chain. By share, this clonotype ranks as medium-sized (0.01 to 0.1%). No base quality values were provided; no much bigger clone lies one nucleotide off. Library generation was performed with 5' RACE. Before sequencing, the TCRbeta libraries were pooled in proportion to the number of cells sorted for each library. Total RNA was extracted from the sorted cells with RNAzol RT, and cDNA was synthesized using an oligo(dT) primer and a template-switching oligo. The TCRbeta V-CDR3-J region was amplified by PCR with Kapa HiFi between a SMARTer oligo primer and a TCRbeta constant-region primer. A second PCR added Illumina adaptors and sample-specific index barcodes, with HighPrep bead cleanup and Bioanalyzer confirmation of a roughly 650 bp band. Sequencing of the libraries was done on an Illumina MiSeq using 2x151 bp paired-end reads. The paper's data handling went like this. An in-house Java program demultiplexed the reads, while MiXCR assigned TCRbeta annotations and counted clonotypes. Repertoire overlap was assessed with Morisita-Horn indices from the R package vegan, and UPGMA clustering and Circos plots of recurring clonotypes were generated. Shannon diversity and richness were normalized to the highest possible value given the input cell numbers, yielding values from 0 to 1. CDR3beta sequences were aligned with MUSCLE, distances computed with SeqinR, and multidimensional scaling plotted in R. TCRdb's own reprocessing of the public reads used fastp at Q25 and MiXCR and kept productive beta chains. Rows with one shared CDR3 protein collapse into an entry with the most common genes and DNA. The V and J calls were determined by TCRdb, not by the authors. This sample is represented by about 260 distinct CDR3 sequences; roughly 4.5% of them were singletons. Approximately 40% of the sample comes from the top ten.

Sequences LGHDT (CDR1) and YNNKEL (CDR2) are obtained from the germline V gene (reference sequence). V lost 2 bases and J lost 5 bases; the stretch between them is 4 bases long. The CDR3 spans 11 residues, from the cysteine through the phenylalanine. This entry keeps only the CDR3 DNA: 33 bases, framed from base 1. The sample originates from a study of Japanese encephalitis immunity and Zika vaccine responses (dated by TCRdb to about 2021). At the level of the whole study: Included participants received three 5.0 ug doses of alum-adjuvanted ZPIV at weeks 0, 4 and 28. Twelve participants received one dose of YFV vaccine (YF-VAX) before ZPIV, and nine participants were flavivirus-naive. The stimulations used peptide pools from ZIKV structural proteins divided into flavivirus-conserved and non-conserved sets, or JEV or YFV peptides that matched the pre-vaccination. In addition, the TCR repertoires of a few flavivirus-naive individuals were analyzed at weeks 2, 6 and 52 after ZPIV vaccination began. Approximately eleven participants were given two doses of JEV vaccine (IXIARO) 28 days apart, two to three months before the first ZPIV dose. The ZIKV peptides, 15-mers that overlapped by 11 residues, were chosen for containing NetMHCpan/NetMHCII-predicted epitopes with affinity below 50 nM. The study examined whether earlier vaccination against Japanese encephalitis virus (JEV) or yellow fever virus (YFV) influenced CD4 T cell responses to the Zika vaccine. For TCR sequencing, about 6 representative participants were selected from each pre-vaccination group, and samples were taken at week 0 (after pre-vaccination, before ZPIV) and at week 52.

What the research found in general, with its limitations: In JEV-pre-vaccinated donors, the repertoire richness of CD4 T cells responding to conserved ZIKV epitopes decreased significantly after ZPIV. Samples clustered by participant with no similarity between individuals, suggesting no public TCRs were detected. Repertoire similarity across time-points and stimulations was higher in JEV-pre-vaccinated donors than in YFV-pre-vaccinated donors, indicating more clonotypes shared between ZIKV and JEV stimulation. CD8 T cell responses of very low magnitude were detected against ZIKV peptide pools and were observed in only a few individuals. Sample size limitations prevented peptide-pool deconvolution, so the individual peptides driving cross-reactive responses were not identified. The analysis was restricted to a subset of trial participants with three doses and adequate samples, and the entire vaccinated cohort was not analyzed.

PBMCs were labeled with CellTrace CFSE and cultured for around six days in RPMI with 8% human serum plus peptide pools at around 1 ug/mL each. Unfixed proliferating CD4 T cells were sorted on a BD FACSAria as live CD56-CD19-CD16-CD3+CD4+ CFSE-low cells. Enrolled adults were healthy and seronegative for ZIKV, JEV, YFV, DENV and WNV by microneutralization screening. The samples were taken from a phase 1, double-blinded, randomized, placebo-controlled trial testing an alum-adjuvanted Zika purified-inactivated virus (ZPIV) vaccine. Peripheral blood mononuclear cells were isolated using a standard procedure and then kept frozen in liquid nitrogen until they were used.

In this chain, TRBV3-1 is recombined with TRBJ2-7; the D gene identity is not certain. This receptor was identified in an adult woman who received an inactivated Zika virus vaccine. Sequences were derived from antigen-activated CD4+ T cells from blood, cultured, sampled during a Zika inactivated vaccine study. The CDR3 here reads CASSQSNEQYF. The DNA sequence is as follows: TGTGCCAGCAGCCAAAGTAACGAGCAGTACTTC.